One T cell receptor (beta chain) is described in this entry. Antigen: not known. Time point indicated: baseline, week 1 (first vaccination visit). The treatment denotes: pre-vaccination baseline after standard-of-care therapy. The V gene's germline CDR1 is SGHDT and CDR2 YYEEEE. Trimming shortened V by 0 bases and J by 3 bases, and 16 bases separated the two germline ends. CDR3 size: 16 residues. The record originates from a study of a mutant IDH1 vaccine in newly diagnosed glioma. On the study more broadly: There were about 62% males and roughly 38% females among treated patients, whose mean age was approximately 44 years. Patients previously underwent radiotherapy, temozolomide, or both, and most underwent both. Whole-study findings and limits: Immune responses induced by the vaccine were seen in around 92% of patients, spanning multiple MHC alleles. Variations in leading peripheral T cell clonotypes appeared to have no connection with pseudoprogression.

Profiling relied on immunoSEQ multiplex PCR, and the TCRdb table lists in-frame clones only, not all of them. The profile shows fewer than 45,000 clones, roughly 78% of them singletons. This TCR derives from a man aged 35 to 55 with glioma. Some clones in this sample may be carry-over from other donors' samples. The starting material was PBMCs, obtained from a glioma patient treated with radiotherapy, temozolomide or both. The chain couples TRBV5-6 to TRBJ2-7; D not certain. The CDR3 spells CASSLVPGQVSYEQYF. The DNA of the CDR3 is TGTGCCAGCAGCTTGGTCCCGGGCCAGGTGAGCTACGAGCAGTACTTC.